This TCR beta chain emerged from a study of Ad26.COV2.S vaccination and SARS-CoV-2 variants. With regard to this clone: Its specificity is unknown.

Specified treatment: some 19 received Ad26.COV2.S at low or high dose, single or two shots; 5 received placebo; per-sample allocation not given. Samples analyzed were those drawn on day 63 after the first vaccine or placebo injection. Study-level points and caveats: Vaccine recipients posted higher spike-specific TCR breadth than their placebo counterparts.

The germline V gene encodes CDR1 KGHSH and CDR2 LQKENI. V lost 3 bases and J lost 1, with 5 bases in between. The CDR3 covers 13 residues. Libraries were prepared by immunoSEQ multiplex PCR; TCRdb keeps only in-frame clonotypes and omits some of them. The data show 410,000 or so clones, around 92% seen once. The V call is TRBV18, the J call TRBJ2-3; D remains ambiguous. The material sequenced was peripheral blood, taken in a trial of Ad26.COV2.S vaccine versus placebo. The sequence came from a person aged 18 to 59 who received the Ad26.COV2.S COVID-19 vaccine or a placebo. CDR3 region: CASSPFGTDTQYF. CDR3 DNA sequence: TGTGCCAGCTCACCCTTTGGCACAGATACGCAGTATTTT.